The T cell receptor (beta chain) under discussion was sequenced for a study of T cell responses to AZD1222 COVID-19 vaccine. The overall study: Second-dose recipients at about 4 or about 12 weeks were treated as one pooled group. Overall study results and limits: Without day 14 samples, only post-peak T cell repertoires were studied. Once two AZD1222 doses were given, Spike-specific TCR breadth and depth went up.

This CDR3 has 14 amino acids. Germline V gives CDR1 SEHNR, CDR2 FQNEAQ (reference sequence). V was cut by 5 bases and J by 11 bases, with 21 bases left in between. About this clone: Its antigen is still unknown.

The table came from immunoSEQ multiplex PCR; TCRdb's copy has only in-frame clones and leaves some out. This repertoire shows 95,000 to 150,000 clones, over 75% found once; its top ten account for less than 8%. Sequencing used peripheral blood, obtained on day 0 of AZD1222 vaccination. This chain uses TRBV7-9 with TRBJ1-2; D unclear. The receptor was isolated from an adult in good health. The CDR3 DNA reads TGTGCCAGCAGCCTAGTGGGAGGGTCTCTGCCATACACCTTC. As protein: CASSLVGGSLPYTF.